These T cell receptor beta chains were read from a single sample in a study of T-cell reconstitution after alpha-beta-depleted transplantation in children. Using its own MiXCR run on the PCR reads, TCRdb lists one record per CDR3 protein. The sample lists approximately 400,000 distinct CDR3 sequences; 15% to 20% were seen once. The sample here was PBMCs, mostly from graft donor cells, taken 360 days after TCRalphabeta/CD19-depleted stem cell transplant. All receptors derive from a boy under two years old who had a stem cell transplant for Wiskott-Aldrich syndrome, so the T cells may come from the graft donor. The CDR3 runs from the conserved cysteine through the conserved F or W. D genes are given only for firm matches. Size is omitted from some rows. Given values are once, few, many or a class for expanded clones.

J gene: TRBJ2-1; clone size: NA; D gene: NA; V gene: TRBV21-1; CDR3 DNA: TGTGCCAGCAGCAAAAGGGAGGGCAATGAGCAGTTCTTC; CDR3 protein: CASSKREGNEQFF
J gene: TRBJ1-2; clone size: few; D gene: TRBD1; V gene: TRBV10-3; CDR3 DNA: TGTGCCATCAGAGACGGATTGGGACAGGGTGGCTACACCTTC; CDR3 protein: CAIRDGLGQGGYTF
J gene: TRBJ2-2; clone size: NA; D gene: NA; V gene: TRBV6-2/TRBV6-3; CDR3 DNA: TGTGCCAGCAGTTACTCGCGCCTCAGGAACACCGGGGAGCTGTTTTTT; CDR3 protein: CASSYSRLRNTGELFF
J gene: TRBJ2-3; clone size: few; D gene: NA; V gene: TRBV5-1; CDR3 DNA: TGCGCCAGCAAGAAGGGTCCCAAGGCAGATACGCAGTATTTT; CDR3 protein: CASKKGPKADTQYF
J gene: TRBJ2-3; clone size: NA; D gene: NA; V gene: TRBV7-4; CDR3 DNA: TGTGCCAGCAGCTTTACTTGGGATACGCAGTATTTT; CDR3 protein: CASSFTWDTQYF
J gene: TRBJ2-2; clone size: NA; D gene: TRBD1; V gene: TRBV29-1; CDR3 DNA: TGCAGCGCAAAAGACAGGGATCCTTGGACCGGGGAGCTGTTTTTT; CDR3 protein: CSAKDRDPWTGELFF
J gene: TRBJ1-1; clone size: NA; D gene: TRBD1; V gene: TRBV29-1; CDR3 DNA: TGCAGCGTTGGTACAGGGGGAAGGAACACTGAAGCTTTCTTT; CDR3 protein: CSVGTGGRNTEAFF
J gene: TRBJ2-7; clone size: NA; D gene: NA; V gene: TRBV10-3; CDR3 DNA: TGTGCCACCTCGGTTACCACCTACGAGCAGTACTTC; CDR3 protein: CATSVTTYEQYF
J gene: TRBJ2-3; clone size: few; D gene: NA; V gene: TRBV18; CDR3 DNA: TGTGCCAGCTCACCAAAACAGAGCACAGATACGCAGTATTTT; CDR3 protein: CASSPKQSTDTQYF
J gene: TRBJ2-2; clone size: few; D gene: NA; V gene: TRBV9; CDR3 DNA: TGTGCCAGCAGCCCAAGGGGGGAAACCGGGGAGCTGTTTTTT; CDR3 protein: CASSPRGETGELFF